This TCR beta chain is drawn from a study of shared clonotypes between healthy human individuals. The CDR3 has 14 residues. The germline V gene has CDR1 SGHVS and CDR2 FNYEAQ. V shed 7 bases and J shed 1 base, with 11 bases lying between them. Profiled with immunoSEQ multiplex PCR; TCRdb holds only in-frame clones, not every one. The sample shows approximately 1.4 million clones, 98% of them seen only once. The gene calls are TRBV7-6 and TRBJ1-3; D gene ambiguous. The sequence was collected from a young man in good health. Sequences were obtained from naive CD4+ T cells sorted from blood. Subset given: CD45RA+ positively selected. The CDR3 sequence is CASTSGLSGNTIYF. As DNA, the CDR3 is TGTGCCAGCACCTCGGGTCTTTCTGGAAACACCATATATTTT.